Listed below are T cell receptor beta chains from one sample, sequenced in a study of cytomegalovirus exposure and HLA in healthy donors. The repertoire was sequenced with immunoSEQ multiplex PCR; TCRdb's copy has only in-frame clones and lacks some. This table has some 90,000 clones, 55% to 75% appearing once. The specimen sequenced was PBMCs. All receptors come from a man aged 45-65 years in good health and CMV-seronegative. CDR3s include the opening cysteine and the closing phenylalanine or tryptophan. D genes are given only for firm matches. Size values are once, few and many counts, or a class for expanded clones, and some rows have none.

J: TRBJ2-3
V: TRBV5-4
size: .
D: .
CDR3: CASSFPSDTQYF
DNA: TGTGCCAGCAGCTTCCCATCAGATACGCAGTATTTT

J: TRBJ1-4
V: TRBV6-5
size: .
D: .
CDR3: CASTNGGGKLFF
DNA: TGTGCCAGCACCAACGGGGGGGGGAAACTGTTTTTT

J: TRBJ2-5
V: TRBV27
size: .
D: .
CDR3: CASSSYSGGKGETQYF
DNA: TGTGCCAGCAGTTCTTACTCCGGCGGAAAAGGAGAGACCCAGTACTTC

J: TRBJ1-5
V: TRBV4-3
size: once
D: .
CDR3: CASSQDRSFNSNQPQHF
DNA: TGCGCCAGCAGCCAAGATCGGAGTTTTAATAGCAATCAGCCCCAGCATTTT

J: TRBJ2-7
V: TRBV30
size: .
D: .
CDR3: CARRVRDSYEQYF
DNA: TGTGCCCGGCGGGTCCGGGATTCCTACGAGCAGTACTTC

J: TRBJ2-2
V: TRBV9
size: .
D: TRBD2
CDR3: CASSAGGTGLAITGELFF
DNA: TGTGCCAGCAGCGCAGGGGGAACGGGACTAGCTATCACCGGGGAGCTGTTTTTT

J: TRBJ1-1
V: TRBV7-9
size: .
D: .
CDR3: CASSFLDSAEGKLFF
DNA: TGTGCCAGCAGCTTTCTGGACAGCGCCGAGGGAAAGCTTTTCTTT

J: TRBJ2-1
V: TRBV14
size: .
D: .
CDR3: CASSQGLHYNEQFF
DNA: TGTGCCAGCAGCCAGGGACTCCACTACAATGAGCAGTTCTTC

J: TRBJ2-2
V: TRBV11-2
size: .
D: .
CDR3: CASSLVRDTNTGELFF
DNA: TGTGCCAGCAGCTTGGTCAGGGACACGAACACCGGGGAGCTGTTTTTT

J: TRBJ1-1
V: TRBV29-1
size: .
D: TRBD1
CDR3: CSVSRTGPEAFF
DNA: TGCAGCGTATCTAGGACAGGGCCCGAAGCTTTCTTT

J: TRBJ2-7
V: TRBV6-5
size: .
D: .
CDR3: CASSYAGAVEQYF
DNA: TGTGCCAGCAGTTACGCAGGGGCGGTCGAGCAGTACTTC

J: TRBJ1-1
V: TRBV5-4
size: .
D: .
CDR3: CASSPGPGAGAEAFF
DNA: TGCGCCAGCAGCCCCGGGCCGGGGGCGGGAGCTGAAGCTTTCTTT

J: TRBJ1-6
V: TRBV9
size: few
D: .
CDR3: CASSVGGRESPLHF
DNA: TGTGCCAGCAGCGTAGGTGGGAGAGAATCACCCCTCCACTTT

J: TRBJ2-7
V: TRBV15
size: .
D: .
CDR3: CATSRPGVREQYF
DNA: TGTGCCACCAGCCGCCCAGGGGTACGCGAGCAGTACTTC

J: TRBJ1-5
V: TRBV6-1
size: .
D: .
CDR3: CASSEAGRLNQPQHF
DNA: TGTGCCAGCAGTGAAGCTGGCAGGCTGAATCAGCCCCAGCATTTT

J: TRBJ2-3
V: TRBV9
size: once
D: .
CDR3: CASSVGGVTDTQYF
DNA: TGTGCCAGCAGCGTAGGGGGGGTGACAGATACGCAGTATTTT

J: TRBJ1-1
V: TRBV10-3
size: .
D: .
CDR3: CAISTGVEAFF
DNA: TGTGCCATCAGCACAGGCGTTGAAGCTTTCTTT

J: TRBJ1-3
V: TRBV10-2
size: .
D: .
CDR3: CASSEQPLGNTIYF
DNA: TGCGCCAGCAGTGAACAGCCCTTGGGAAACACCATATATTTT

J: TRBJ1-5
V: TRBV28
size: few
D: .
CDR3: CASSLMVRFSNQPQHF
DNA: TGTGCCAGCAGTTTAATGGTTCGGTTTAGCAATCAGCCCCAGCATTTT

J: TRBJ2-5
V: TRBV6-5
size: .
D: .
CDR3: CASSYGAGQETQYF
DNA: TGTGCCAGCAGTTACGGGGCAGGCCAAGAGACCCAGTACTTC

J: TRBJ2-7
V: TRBV10-1
size: .
D: .
CDR3: CASSPDSEQYF
DNA: TGCGCCAGCAGCCCCGACTCCGAGCAGTACTTC

J: TRBJ2-7
V: TRBV7-9
size: .
D: .
CDR3: CASSLGVGQVYPEQYF
DNA: TGTGCCAGCAGCTTAGGGGTTGGGCAGGTCTACCCGGAGCAGTACTTC

J: TRBJ2-7
V: TRBV28
size: .
D: TRBD2
CDR3: CASSLEPSGLNYEQYF
DNA: TGTGCCAGCAGTTTAGAACCTAGCGGTCTGAACTACGAGCAGTACTTC

J: TRBJ2-1
V: TRBV2
size: .
D: .
CDR3: CASSPAGASYNEQFF
DNA: TGTGCCAGCAGTCCTGCGGGGGCCTCCTACAATGAGCAGTTCTTC

J: TRBJ2-1
V: TRBV2
size: .
D: TRBD1
CDR3: CASSPDRGSYNEQFF
DNA: TGTGCCAGCAGTCCTGACAGGGGGTCCTACAATGAGCAGTTCTTC

J: TRBJ2-7
V: TRBV5-1
size: .
D: TRBD2
CDR3: CASSSTNRRGGEQYF
DNA: TGCGCCAGCAGCTCCACCAATAGACGGGGGGGGGAGCAGTACTTC

J: TRBJ1-1
V: TRBV27
size: .
D: .
CDR3: CASSLSRGLNTEAFF
DNA: TGTGCCAGCAGTTTATCACGGGGGTTGAACACTGAAGCTTTCTTT

J: TRBJ2-1
V: TRBV5-1
size: .
D: .
CDR3: CASSPTVNEQFF
DNA: TGCGCCAGCAGCCCGACAGTTAATGAGCAGTTCTTC

J: TRBJ2-3
V: TRBV4-1
size: once
D: .
CDR3: CASSQGPQGSDTQYF
DNA: TGCGCCAGCAGCCAAGGCCCCCAGGGGTCAGATACGCAGTATTTT